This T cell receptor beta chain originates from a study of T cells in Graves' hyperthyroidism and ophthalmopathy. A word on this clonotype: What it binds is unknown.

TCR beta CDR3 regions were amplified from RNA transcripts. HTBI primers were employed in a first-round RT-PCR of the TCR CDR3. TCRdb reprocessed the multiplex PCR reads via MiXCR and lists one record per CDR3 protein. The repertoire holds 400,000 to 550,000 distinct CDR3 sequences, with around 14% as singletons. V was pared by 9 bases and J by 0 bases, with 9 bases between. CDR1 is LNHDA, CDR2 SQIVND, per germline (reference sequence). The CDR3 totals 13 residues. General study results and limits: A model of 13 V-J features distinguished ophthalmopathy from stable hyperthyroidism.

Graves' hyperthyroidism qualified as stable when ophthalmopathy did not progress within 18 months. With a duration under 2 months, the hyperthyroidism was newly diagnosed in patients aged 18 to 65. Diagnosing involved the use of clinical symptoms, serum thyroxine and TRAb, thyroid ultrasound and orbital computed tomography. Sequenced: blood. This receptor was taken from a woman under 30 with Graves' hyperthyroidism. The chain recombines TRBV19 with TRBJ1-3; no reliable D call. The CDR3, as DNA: TGTGCCAGCAATGTATACTCTGGAAACACCATATATTTT. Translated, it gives CASNVYSGNTIYF.